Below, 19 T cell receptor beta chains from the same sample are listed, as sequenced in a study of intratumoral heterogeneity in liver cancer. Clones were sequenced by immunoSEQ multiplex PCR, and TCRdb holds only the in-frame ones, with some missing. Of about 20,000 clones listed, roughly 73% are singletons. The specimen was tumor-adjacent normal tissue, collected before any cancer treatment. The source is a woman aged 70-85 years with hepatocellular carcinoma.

The CDR3 spells CASSVGARAPNEQFF. Written as DNA, the CDR3 is TGTGCCAGCAGCGTAGGGGCGAGGGCTCCCAATGAGCAGTTCTTC. The chain has TRBV9 and TRBJ2-1; D is possibly TRBD2 (5 bases). V was shortened by 0 bases and J by 6 bases, with 13 bases between the two germline ends. Per germline, CDR1 SGDLS and CDR2 YYNGEE. The CDR3 has 15 amino acids.

The CDR3 sequence: CASSLERGATNEKLFF. The CDR3 coding sequence is TGCGCCAGCAGCTTGGAGCGGGGAGCAACTAATGAAAAACTGTTTTTT. The chain recombines TRBV5-1 with TRBJ1-4; D call uncertain. V lost 0 bases to trimming and J lost 0 bases, with 9 bases between them. Germline assignment: CDR1 SGHRS and CDR2 YFSETQ. CDR3 length: 16 amino acids. Full variable domain (missing parts from reference TRBV5-1 and TRBJ1-4): KAGVTQTPRYLIKTRGQQVTLSCSPISGHRSVSWYQQTPGQGLQFLFEYFSETQRNKGNFPGRFSGRQFSNSRSEMNVSTLELGDSALYLCASSLERGATNEKLFFGSGTQLSVL.

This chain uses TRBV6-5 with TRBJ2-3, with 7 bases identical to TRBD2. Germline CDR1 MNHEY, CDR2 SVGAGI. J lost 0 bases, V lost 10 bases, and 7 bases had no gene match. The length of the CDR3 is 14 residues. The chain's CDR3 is CATGGSSSTDTQYF. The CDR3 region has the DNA TGTGCCACCGGGGGGAGCTCTAGCACAGATACGCAGTATTTT.

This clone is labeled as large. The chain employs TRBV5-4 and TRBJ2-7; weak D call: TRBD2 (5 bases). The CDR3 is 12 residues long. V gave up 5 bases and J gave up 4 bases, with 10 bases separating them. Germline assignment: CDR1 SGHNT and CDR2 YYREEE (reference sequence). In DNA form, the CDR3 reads TGTGCCAGCAGGAGGGATCGGTACGAGCAGTACTTC. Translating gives CASRRDRYEQYF.

CDR3 coding DNA: TGTGCCAGCAGTGAGTGGGACAGCTCTGGAAACACCATATATTTT. Translating gives CASSEWDSSGNTIYF. This chain links TRBV2 with TRBJ1-3; the match to TRBD1 covers 7 bases. Germline V CDR1 and CDR2: SNHLY, FYNNEI. The CDR3 totals 15 residues. With 3 bases clipped from V and 0 bases from J, the junction kept 2 bases outside the gene matches.

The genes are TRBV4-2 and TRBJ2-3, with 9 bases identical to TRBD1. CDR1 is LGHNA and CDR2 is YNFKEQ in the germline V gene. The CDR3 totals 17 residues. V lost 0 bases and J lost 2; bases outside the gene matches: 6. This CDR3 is CASSQEPGQGLTDTQYF. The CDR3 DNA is TGTGCCAGCAGCCAAGAGCCGGGACAGGGCCTCACAGATACGCAGTATTTT.

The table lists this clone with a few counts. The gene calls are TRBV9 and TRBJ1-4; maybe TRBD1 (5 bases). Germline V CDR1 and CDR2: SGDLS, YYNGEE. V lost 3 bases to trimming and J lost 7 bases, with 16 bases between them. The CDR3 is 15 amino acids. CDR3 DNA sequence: TGTGCCAGCAGCGCGGAAGGGGTCTTCGGTGAAAAACTGTTTTTT. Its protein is CASSAEGVFGEKLFF.

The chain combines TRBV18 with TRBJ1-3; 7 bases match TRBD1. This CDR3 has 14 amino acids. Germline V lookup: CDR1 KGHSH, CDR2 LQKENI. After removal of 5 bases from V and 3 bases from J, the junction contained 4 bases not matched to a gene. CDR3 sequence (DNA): TGTGCCAGCTCAGACGACAGGGATGGAAACACCATATATTTT. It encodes CASSDDRDGNTIYF.

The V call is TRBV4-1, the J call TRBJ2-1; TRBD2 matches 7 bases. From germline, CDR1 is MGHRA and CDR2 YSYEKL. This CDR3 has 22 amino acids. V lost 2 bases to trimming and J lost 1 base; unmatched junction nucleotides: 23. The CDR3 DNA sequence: TGCGCCAGCAGCCAACACCCCGGTAGGGGCACGGGACTAACAAAGTCCTACAATGAGCAGTTCTTC. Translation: CASSQHPGRGTGLTKSYNEQFF.

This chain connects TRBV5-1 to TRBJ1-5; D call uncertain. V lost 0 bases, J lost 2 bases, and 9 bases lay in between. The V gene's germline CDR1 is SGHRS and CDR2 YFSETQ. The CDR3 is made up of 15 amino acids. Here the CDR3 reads CASSLGDSGNQPQHF. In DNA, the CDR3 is TGCGCCAGCAGCTTGGGAGACTCAGGCAATCAGCCCCAGCATTTT.

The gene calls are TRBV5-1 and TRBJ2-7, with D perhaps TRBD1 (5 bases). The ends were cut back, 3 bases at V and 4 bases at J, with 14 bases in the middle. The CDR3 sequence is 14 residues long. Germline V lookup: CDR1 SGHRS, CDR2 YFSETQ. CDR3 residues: CASSSDSRPYEQYF. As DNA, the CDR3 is TGCGCCAGCAGCTCTGACAGCAGACCGTACGAGCAGTACTTC.

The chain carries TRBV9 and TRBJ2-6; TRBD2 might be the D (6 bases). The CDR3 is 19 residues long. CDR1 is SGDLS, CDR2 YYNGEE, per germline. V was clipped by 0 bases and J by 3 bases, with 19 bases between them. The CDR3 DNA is TGTGCCAGCAGCGTAGCTTCGGGGGTGAGCTCTAATGGGGCCAACGTCCTGACTTTC. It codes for CASSVASGVSSNGANVLTF.

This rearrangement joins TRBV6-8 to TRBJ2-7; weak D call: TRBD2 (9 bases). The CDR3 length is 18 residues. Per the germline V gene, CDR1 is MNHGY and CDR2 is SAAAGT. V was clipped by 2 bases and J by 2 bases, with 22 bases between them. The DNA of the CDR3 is TGTGCCAGCAGTTACGTTCAGGGGGCTAGCGGGATAACCTACGAGCAGTACTTC. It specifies CASSYVQGASGITYEQYF.

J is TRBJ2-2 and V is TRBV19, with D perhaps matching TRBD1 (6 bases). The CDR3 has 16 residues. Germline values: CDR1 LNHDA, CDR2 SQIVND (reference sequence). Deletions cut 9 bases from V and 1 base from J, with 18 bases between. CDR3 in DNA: TGTGCCAGCCACCCGGCAGGGGCCGGGAACACCGGGGAGCTGTTTTTT. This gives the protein CASHPAGAGNTGELFF.

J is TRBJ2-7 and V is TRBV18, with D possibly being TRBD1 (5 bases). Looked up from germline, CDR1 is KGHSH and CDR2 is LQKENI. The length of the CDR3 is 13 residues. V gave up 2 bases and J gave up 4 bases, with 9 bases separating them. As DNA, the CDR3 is TGTGCCAGCTCACCAGTCAGGGAATACGAGCAGTACTTC. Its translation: CASSPVREYEQYF.

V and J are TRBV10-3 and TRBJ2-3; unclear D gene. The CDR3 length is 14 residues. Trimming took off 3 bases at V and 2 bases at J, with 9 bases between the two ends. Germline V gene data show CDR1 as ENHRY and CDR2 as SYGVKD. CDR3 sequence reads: CAISELKLTDTQYF. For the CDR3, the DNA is TGTGCCATCAGTGAACTTAAACTCACAGATACGCAGTATTTT.

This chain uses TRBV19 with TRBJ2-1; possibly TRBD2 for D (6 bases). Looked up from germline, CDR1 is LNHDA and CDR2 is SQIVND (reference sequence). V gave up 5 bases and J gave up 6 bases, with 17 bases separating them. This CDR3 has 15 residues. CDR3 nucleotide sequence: TGTGCCAGTAGTGAGAAACGGACCGGGGGCAATGAGCAGTTCTTC. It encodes CASSEKRTGGNEQFF.

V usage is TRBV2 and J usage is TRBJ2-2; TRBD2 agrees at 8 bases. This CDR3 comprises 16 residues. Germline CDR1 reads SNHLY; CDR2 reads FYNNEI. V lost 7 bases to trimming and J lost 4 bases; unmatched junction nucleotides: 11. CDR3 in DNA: TGTGCCAGCATGGCACGAGCGGGAGTCCCCACCGGGGAGCTGTTTTTT. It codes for CASMARAGVPTGELFF.

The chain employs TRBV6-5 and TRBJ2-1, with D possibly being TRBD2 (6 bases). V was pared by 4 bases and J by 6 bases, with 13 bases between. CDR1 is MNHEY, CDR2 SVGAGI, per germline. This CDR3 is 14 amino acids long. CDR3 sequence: CASSFGGVSNEQFF. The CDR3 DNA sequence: TGTGCCAGCAGTTTCGGGGGAGTTAGCAATGAGCAGTTCTTC.